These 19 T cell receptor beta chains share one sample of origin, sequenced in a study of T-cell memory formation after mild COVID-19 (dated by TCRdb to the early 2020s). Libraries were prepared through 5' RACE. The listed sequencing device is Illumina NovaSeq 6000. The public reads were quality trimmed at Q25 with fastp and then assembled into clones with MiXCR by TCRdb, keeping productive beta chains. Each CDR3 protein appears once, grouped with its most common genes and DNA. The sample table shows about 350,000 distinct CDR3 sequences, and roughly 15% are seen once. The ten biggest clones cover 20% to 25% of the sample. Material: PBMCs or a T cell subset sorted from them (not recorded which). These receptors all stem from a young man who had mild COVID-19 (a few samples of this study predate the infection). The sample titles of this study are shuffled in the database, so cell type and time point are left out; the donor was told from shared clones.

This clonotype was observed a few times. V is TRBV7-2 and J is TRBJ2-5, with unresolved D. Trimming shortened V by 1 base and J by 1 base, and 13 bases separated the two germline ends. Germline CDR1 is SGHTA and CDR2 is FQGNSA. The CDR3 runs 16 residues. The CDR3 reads CASSLGVGRAQETQYF. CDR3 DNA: TGTGCCAGCAGCTTAGGGGTTGGCAGAGCCCAAGAGACCCAGTACTTC.

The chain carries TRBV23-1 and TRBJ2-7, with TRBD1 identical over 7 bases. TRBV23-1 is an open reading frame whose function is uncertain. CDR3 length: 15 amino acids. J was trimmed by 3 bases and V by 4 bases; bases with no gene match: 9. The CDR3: CASSRSGTEDYEQYF. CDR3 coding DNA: TGCGCCAGCAGTCGGTCCGGGACAGAAGACTACGAGCAGTACTTC.

DNA for the CDR3: TGCGCCAGCAGTACGCCGAAGGCAGGGCTGAACATTCAGTACTTC. It is translated as CASSTPKAGLNIQYF. The chain carries TRBV23-1 and TRBJ2-4; tentative D call: TRBD1 (5 bases). TRBV23-1 is an ORF, and what it does is uncertain. CDR3 length: 15 amino acids. Deletions cut 5 bases from V and 7 bases from J, with 18 bases between.

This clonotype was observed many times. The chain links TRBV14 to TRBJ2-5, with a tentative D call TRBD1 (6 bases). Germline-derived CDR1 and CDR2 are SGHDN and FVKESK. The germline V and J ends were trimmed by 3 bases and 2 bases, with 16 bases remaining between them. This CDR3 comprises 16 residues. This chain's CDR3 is CASSHPSGTIQETQYF. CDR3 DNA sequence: TGTGCCAGCAGCCATCCTTCCGGGACAATACAAGAGACCCAGTACTTC.

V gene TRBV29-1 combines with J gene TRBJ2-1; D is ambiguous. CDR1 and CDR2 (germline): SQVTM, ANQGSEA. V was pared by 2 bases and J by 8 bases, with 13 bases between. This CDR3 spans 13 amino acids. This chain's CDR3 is CSVEPALGDEQFF. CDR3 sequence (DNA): TGCAGCGTTGAACCAGCGTTGGGCGATGAGCAGTTCTTC.

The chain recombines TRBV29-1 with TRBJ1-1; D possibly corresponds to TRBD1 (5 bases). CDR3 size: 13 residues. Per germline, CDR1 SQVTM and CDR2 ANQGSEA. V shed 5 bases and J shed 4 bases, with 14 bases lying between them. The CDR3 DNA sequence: TGCAGCGTTCGGGACGGCTTGGGCACTGAAGCTTTCTTT. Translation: CSVRDGLGTEAFF.

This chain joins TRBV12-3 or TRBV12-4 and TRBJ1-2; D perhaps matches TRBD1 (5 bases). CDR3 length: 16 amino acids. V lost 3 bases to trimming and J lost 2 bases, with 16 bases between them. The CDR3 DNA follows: TGTGCCAGCAGTTTGAAAATGGGGGGAATCAACTATGGCTACACCTTC. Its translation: CASSLKMGGINYGYTF.

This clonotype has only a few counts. In nucleotides, the CDR3 is TGTGCCAGCAGCGTAGCTACAGGGCTTGGGACTGAAGCTTTCTTT. Translating it yields CASSVATGLGTEAFF. This sequence joins TRBV9 and TRBJ1-1; D may be TRBD1 (6 bases). Trimming took off 0 bases at V and 5 bases at J, with 14 bases between the two ends. Per germline, CDR1 SGDLS and CDR2 YYNGEE. This CDR3 is built from 15 residues.

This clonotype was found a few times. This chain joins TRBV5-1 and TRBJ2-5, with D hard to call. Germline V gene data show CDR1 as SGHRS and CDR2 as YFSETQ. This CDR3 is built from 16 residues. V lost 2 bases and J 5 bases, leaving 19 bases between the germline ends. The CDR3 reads CASSFEADPRVETQYF. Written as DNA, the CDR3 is TGCGCCAGCAGCTTCGAGGCGGACCCACGCGTCGAGACCCAGTACTTC.

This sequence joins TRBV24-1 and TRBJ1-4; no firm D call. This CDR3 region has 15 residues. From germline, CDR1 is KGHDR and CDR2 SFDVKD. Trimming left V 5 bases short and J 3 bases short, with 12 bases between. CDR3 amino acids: CATSGSDGPNEKLFF. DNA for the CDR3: TGTGCCACCAGTGGTTCGGACGGCCCTAATGAAAAACTGTTTTTT.

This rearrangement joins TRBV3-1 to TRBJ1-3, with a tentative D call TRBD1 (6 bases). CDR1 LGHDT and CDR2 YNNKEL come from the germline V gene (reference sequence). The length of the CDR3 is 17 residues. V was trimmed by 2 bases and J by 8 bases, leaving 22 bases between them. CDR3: CASSQHFSYTGLYTIYF. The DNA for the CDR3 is TGTGCCAGCAGCCAACATTTTTCATATACAGGGTTGTACACCATATATTTT.

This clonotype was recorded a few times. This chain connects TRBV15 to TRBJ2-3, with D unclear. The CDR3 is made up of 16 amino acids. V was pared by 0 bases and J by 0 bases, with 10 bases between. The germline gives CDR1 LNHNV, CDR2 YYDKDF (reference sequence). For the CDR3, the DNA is TGTGCCACCAGCAGAGATCAAACGGCAAGCACAGATACGCAGTATTTT. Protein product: CATSRDQTASTDTQYF.

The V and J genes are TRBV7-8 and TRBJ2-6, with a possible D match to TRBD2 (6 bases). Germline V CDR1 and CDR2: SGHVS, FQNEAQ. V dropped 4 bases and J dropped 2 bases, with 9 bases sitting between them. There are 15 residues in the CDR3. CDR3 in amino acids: CASSWGLPGANVLTF. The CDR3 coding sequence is TGTGCCAGCAGCTGGGGACTCCCTGGGGCCAACGTCCTGACTTTC.

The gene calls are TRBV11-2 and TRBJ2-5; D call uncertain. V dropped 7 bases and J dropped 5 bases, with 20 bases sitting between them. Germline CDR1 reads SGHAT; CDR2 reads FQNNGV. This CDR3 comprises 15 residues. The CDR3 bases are TGTGCCAGCACCATAACGTCTAGGGATAGGGAGACCCAGTACTTC. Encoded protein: CASTITSRDRETQYF. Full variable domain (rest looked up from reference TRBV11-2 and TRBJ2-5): EAGVAQSPRYKIIEKRQSVAFWCNPISGHATLYWYQQILGQGPKLLIQFQNNGVVDDSQLPKDRFSAERLKGVDSTLKIQPAKLEDSAVYLCASTITSRDRETQYFGPGTRLLVL.

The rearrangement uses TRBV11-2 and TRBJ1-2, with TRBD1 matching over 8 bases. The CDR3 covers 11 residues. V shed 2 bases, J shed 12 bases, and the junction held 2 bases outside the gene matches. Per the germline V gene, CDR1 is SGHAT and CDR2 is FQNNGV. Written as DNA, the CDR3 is TGTGCCAGCAGCTTACAGGGGGCTAACACCTTC. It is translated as CASSLQGANTF.

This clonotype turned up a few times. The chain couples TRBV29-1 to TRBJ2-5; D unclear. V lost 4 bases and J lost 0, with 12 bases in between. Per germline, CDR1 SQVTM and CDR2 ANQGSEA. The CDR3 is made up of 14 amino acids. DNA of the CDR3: TGCAGCGTTGGGGGTAGCCAGTACCAAGAGACCCAGTACTTC. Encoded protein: CSVGGSQYQETQYF.

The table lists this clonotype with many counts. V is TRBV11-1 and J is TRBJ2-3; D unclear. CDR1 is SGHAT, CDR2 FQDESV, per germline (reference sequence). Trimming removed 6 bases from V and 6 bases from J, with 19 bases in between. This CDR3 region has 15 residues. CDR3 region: CASRQSASSRDTQYF. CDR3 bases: TGTGCCAGCAGACAAAGCGCGTCTTCTCGGGATACGCAGTATTTT.

The CDR3 DNA is TGTGCCAGCAGCTTATGGGGGGCGGTAGCCGGGGAGCTGTTTTTT. It specifies CASSLWGAVAGELFF. V gene TRBV7-2 combines with J gene TRBJ2-2; D tentatively fits TRBD1 or TRBD2 (6 bases each). This CDR3 region has 15 residues. CDR1 and CDR2 from the germline V gene are SGHTA and FQGNSA. V was pared by 2 bases and J by 6 bases, with 13 bases between.

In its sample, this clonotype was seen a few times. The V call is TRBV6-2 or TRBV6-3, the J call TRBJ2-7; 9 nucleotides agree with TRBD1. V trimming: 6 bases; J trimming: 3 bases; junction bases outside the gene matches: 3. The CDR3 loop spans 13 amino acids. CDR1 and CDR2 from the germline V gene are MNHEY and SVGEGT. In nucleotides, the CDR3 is TGTGCCAGCAGACAGACAGGGGGCTACGAGCAGTACGTC. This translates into CASRQTGGYEQYV.